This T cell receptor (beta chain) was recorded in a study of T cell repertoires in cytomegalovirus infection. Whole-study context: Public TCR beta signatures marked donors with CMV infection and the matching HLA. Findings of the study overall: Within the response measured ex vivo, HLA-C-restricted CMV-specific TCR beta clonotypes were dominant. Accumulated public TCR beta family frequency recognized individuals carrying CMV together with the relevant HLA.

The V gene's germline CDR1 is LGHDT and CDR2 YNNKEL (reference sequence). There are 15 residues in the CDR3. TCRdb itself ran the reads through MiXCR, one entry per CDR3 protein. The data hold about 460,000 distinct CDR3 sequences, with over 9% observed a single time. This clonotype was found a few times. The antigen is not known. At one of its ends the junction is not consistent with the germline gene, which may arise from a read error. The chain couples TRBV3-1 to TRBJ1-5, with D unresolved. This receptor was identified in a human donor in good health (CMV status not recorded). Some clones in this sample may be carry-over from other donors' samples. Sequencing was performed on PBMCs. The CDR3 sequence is CASSPALGSNEPQHF. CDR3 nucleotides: TGTGCCAGCAGTCCTGCCCTGGGTTCCAATGAGCCCCAGCATTTT.